This T cell receptor beta chain was obtained from a study of beta chain features in type 1 diabetes (dated by TCRdb to between 2018 and 2020). Background for the entire study: No differences in mean age, gender distribution, total cell number or subset yield were found between patients and healthy donors. Naive and central memory subsets were obtained from all 30 or so donors, but regulatory and stem cell-like memory subsets were isolated from only 8 patients and roughly eight healthy donors. In the study, recently diagnosed type 1 diabetes patients and matched healthy donors were compared on the TCRB repertoires of their sorted circulating CD4+ T cell subsets. A total of roughly 100,000,000 sorted cells were examined across all samples, and the number of cells per subset was strongly correlated with RNA yield.

What the authors observed across the whole study: Only small numbers of individuals were included in the HLA sub-analyses, which left unresolved whether HLA type had any influence on TCRB rearrangement. Naive, central memory and regulatory TCRB repertoires appeared more similar among patients than among healthy donors. Shorter templates might be favored by PCR, yet because patient and control samples were amplified and corrected together, any such skew would affect both groups equally. A moderate but significant shortening of TCRB CDR3 length was observed in type 1 diabetes patients in all four CD4+ subsets. Sequencing cDNA rather than genomic DNA could over-represent highly expressing activated cells, although activation and CD3 levels did not differ between groups. At VDJ recombination sites, type 1 diabetes patients had fewer insertions and more deleted nucleotides, which implies abnormalities in thymic rearrangement.

This clone came up a few times. This clone's antigen is unknown. No clone much larger than this one lies a single base away; base qualities are absent. The entire amount of isolated RNA was reverse transcribed using the High Capacity cDNA Reverse Transcription Kit, so the sequenced TCRB transcripts were expressed ones. Deep immunoSEQ sequencing was applied to naive, central memory and regulatory T cell samples, giving an average of approximately 4 million total reads per sample. Sorted cells were lysed in RLT buffer, and RNA was extracted using DNase-treated RNeasy Micro or Mini kits according to cell number. Each cell subset was processed separately to prevent cross-contamination, with patient and healthy donor samples processed together. TCRB sequences were amplified from cDNA with the immunoSEQ multiplex PCR, producing 87-bp fragments spanning the CDR3 region. The amplicons were sequenced using the Illumina HiSeq platform. As for the authors' bioinformatics: Synthetic template baselines were used to correct PCR bias computationally, reads within Hamming distance 2 were collapsed together, and singletons that could not be merged were discarded. By aligning reads against IMGT, V, D and J genes, CDR3 length, and insertions or deletions at six rearrangement sites were assigned. Clonotype counts were normalized to sorted cell number within each subset before computing true diversity and Gini coefficients with the tcR R package. The overlap coefficient, calculated on TCRB nucleotide sequences, was used to quantify repertoire sharing. As a proxy for the pre-selection repertoire, out-of-frame TCRB sequences from naive cells were analyzed. The table was pulled from immuneACCESS by TCRdb, which kept in-frame rearrangements only. Such tables lose some clones; where checked, under half of the loss comes from unresolved V genes, and the rest has no known cause. D and trimming come from the DNA, and the V and J calls and clone size come from that table. Here the sample has a few hundred thousand clones; around 22% occur a single time. Of the sample, around 0.011% falls within the top ten clones.

A single peripheral blood draw of 90 to 150 mL on average was collected from each donor into heparinised tubes. A BD FACSAria II was used to sort naive, central memory, regulatory and stem cell-like memory CD4+ T cells with a panel that included CD45RO, CCR7, CD25, CD127, CD95 and CD27. All sorted populations exceeded 95% purity. Right away, PBMCs were isolated by Lymphoprep density gradient centrifugation and were stained directly, with no culture step. Samples were stained and sorted in pairs, with one healthy donor and one patient per experiment, so that batch effects were minimized. The CDR3 runs 14 residues from the cysteine to the phenylalanine. Only CDR3 DNA is held: 42 bases, read in frame from base 1. Via the germline V gene, CDR1 is SNHLY and CDR2 FYNNEI. Germline trimming: 3 bases from V, 5 bases from J; junction bases outside gene matches: 0.

The chain links TRBV2 with TRBJ2-1, and TRBD2 matches 11 of the central bases. This sequence originates from a woman aged 25 to 39 with type 1 diabetes. Sequencing was performed on naive CD4+ T cells from blood. Interpreted using the paper, the cell subset or site label stands for: true naive CD4+ T cells. CDR3 reads: CASSEGLADNEQFF. The bases are TGTGCCAGCAGTGAGGGACTAGCGGACAATGAGCAGTTCTTC.